The 25 T cell receptor beta chains below all came from one sample that was sequenced in a study of T cells in Graves' hyperthyroidism and ophthalmopathy. Amplified TCR beta CDR3 regions derived from RNA transcripts. The TCR CDR3 first-round RT-PCR relied on the HTBI primer set. TCRdb re-derived calls from the multiplex PCR reads in MiXCR, one entry per CDR3 protein. The data contain 500,000 or so distinct CDR3 sequences, under 20% of them singletons. The sample was blood. These receptors came from a woman younger than 35 with Graves' ophthalmopathy.

The sample holds many counts of this clonotype. V usage is TRBV6-1 and J usage is TRBJ2-3; 7 bases line up with TRBD1. In germline, CDR1 is MNHNS, CDR2 SASEGT. This CDR3 comprises 16 residues. J gave up 0 bases and V 3 bases, and 6 bases lay outside the gene matches. CDR3 amino acids: CASSDLGQPSTDTQYF. The CDR3 coding sequence is TGTGCCAGCAGTGATTTGGGACAGCCTAGCACAGATACGCAGTATTTT.

This clonotype came up many times. The chain links TRBV18 to TRBJ2-1; D is perhaps TRBD2 (5 bases). This CDR3 region has 15 residues. Germline assignment: CDR1 KGHSH and CDR2 LQKENI. V lost 2 bases and J lost 4, with 12 bases in between. In DNA, the CDR3 is TGTGCCAGCTCACCAATTGGTTTAGCGTACAATGAGCAGTTCTTC. It specifies CASSPIGLAYNEQFF.

This clonotype came up many times. The chain recombines TRBV6-1 with TRBJ1-1; TRBD1 agrees at 8 bases. This CDR3 spans 15 amino acids. V shed 4 bases, J shed 5 bases, and the junction held 9 bases outside the gene matches. In germline, CDR1 is MNHNS, CDR2 SASEGT. The CDR3 is CASSALTGGRTEAFF. The CDR3 DNA sequence: TGTGCCAGCAGTGCCCTAACAGGGGGAAGGACTGAAGCTTTCTTT.

The rearrangement joins TRBV30 to TRBJ2-2; 9 nucleotides align to TRBD1. This CDR3 is 16 amino acids long. V lost 2 bases and J lost 6; bases outside the gene matches: 10. The germline V gene encodes CDR1 GTSNPN and CDR2 SVGIG (reference sequence). This chain's CDR3 is CAWSPSGTGFAGELFF. The DNA of the CDR3 is TGTGCCTGGAGTCCTTCCGGGACAGGGTTTGCCGGGGAGCTGTTTTTT.

This clonotype was seen a few times. The V and J genes are TRBV14 and TRBJ2-1; 7 bases map to TRBD2. Germline-derived CDR1 and CDR2 are SGHDN and FVKESK. CDR3 length: 15 residues. V shed 4 bases and J 5 bases; nucleotides not matched to a gene: 8. CDR3 amino acids: CASSPYYGGNNEQFF. CDR3 sequence (DNA): TGTGCCAGCAGCCCCTATTACGGGGGGAACAATGAGCAGTTCTTC.

V usage is TRBV6-1 and J usage is TRBJ2-2; 9 nucleotides line up with TRBD1. Germline CDR1 reads MNHNS; CDR2 reads SASEGT. The junction had 2 bases not matched to a gene; V was cut back by 8 bases and J by 1 base. This CDR3 region has 14 residues. CDR3 amino acids: CASHRGRNTGELFF. The CDR3 DNA sequence: TGTGCCAGCCACAGGGGGCGGAACACCGGGGAGCTGTTTTTT.

The gene calls are TRBV5-4 and TRBJ1-6; the D is unclear. Germline V gives CDR1 SGHNT, CDR2 YYREEE (reference sequence). The CDR3 contains 16 residues. Trimming took off 0 bases at V and 0 bases at J, with 7 bases between the two ends. The CDR3 bases are TGTGCCAGCAGCTTGGGTTCCAGCTCCTATAATTCACCCCTCCACTTT. Its protein product is CASSLGSSSYNSPLHF.

This clonotype came up a few times. This rearrangement joins TRBV20-1 to TRBJ1-2, with a possible D match to TRBD1 (6 bases). CDR1 is DFQATT, CDR2 SNEGSKA, per germline (reference sequence). The CDR3 is 17 residues long. V was cut by 3 bases and J by 2 bases, with 22 bases left in between. The CDR3 region is CSARFGDKTIHNYGYTF. The CDR3 bases are TGCAGTGCTAGGTTCGGGGACAAGACCATACACAACTATGGCTACACCTTC.

The table lists this clonotype with a few counts. This chain joins TRBV19 and TRBJ2-5; 7 nucleotides agree with TRBD1. Germline values: CDR1 LNHDA, CDR2 SQIVND (reference sequence). Trimming cost V 0 bases and J 13 bases; bases outside gene matches: 5. CDR3 length equals 12 residues. Written as DNA, the CDR3 is TGTGCCAGTAGTATAGAAGGGACAGACCTGTACTTC. Translated, it gives CASSIEGTDLYF.

This clonotype was observed a few times. The chain is built from TRBV10-3 and TRBJ1-1; no firm D call. The CDR3 length is 15 residues. Per germline, CDR1 ENHRY and CDR2 SYGVKD. V was trimmed by 10 bases and J by 0 bases, leaving 18 bases between them. CDR3 nucleotide sequence: TGTGCCACCGCAAGACCCCGACAAATGAACACTGAAGCTTTCTTT. This gives the protein CATARPRQMNTEAFF.

This clonotype occurred many times. The chain uses TRBV4-1 and TRBJ1-1; D not resolved. Germline loops: CDR1 MGHRA, CDR2 YSYEKL. The V end lost 2 bases, the J end lost 8 bases, and 12 bases lay between the germline ends. CDR3 length: 13 residues. CDR3 DNA sequence: TGCGCCAGCAGCCAAACTAAGACTCAAGAAGCTTTCTTT. Its protein is CASSQTKTQEAFF.

This clonotype appeared many times. The gene calls are TRBV6-1 and TRBJ1-1; the D is unclear. Deletions cut 5 bases from V and 0 bases from J, with 22 bases between. The CDR3 runs 18 residues. Germline values: CDR1 MNHNS, CDR2 SASEGT. The CDR3 region is CASSPGRVAGLMNTEAFF. The CDR3 coding sequence is TGTGCCAGCAGTCCCGGTAGGGTTGCCGGTCTCATGAACACTGAAGCTTTCTTT.

This clonotype was seen only a few times. The rearrangement uses TRBV30 and TRBJ1-1, with D unclear. The germline V and J ends were trimmed by 8 bases and 1 base, with 5 bases remaining between them. Germline CDR1 and CDR2: GTSNPN and SVGIG (reference sequence). The CDR3 extends over 10 amino acids. CDR3 protein: CAGGNTEAFF. CDR3 DNA sequence: TGTGCCGGAGGGAACACTGAAGCTTTCTTT.

This clonotype occurred many times. This chain connects TRBV5-1 to TRBJ2-3; D may be TRBD1 (5 bases). The CDR3 is 13 amino acids. CDR1 SGHRS and CDR2 YFSETQ come from the germline V gene. V was pared by 5 bases and J by 7 bases, with 14 bases between. DNA of the CDR3: TGCGCCAGCAGGGACACTTCGGGCTATACGCAGTATTTT. This translates into CASRDTSGYTQYF.

This clonotype was picked up many times. The chain is built from TRBV20-1 and TRBJ1-1, with a weak D call TRBD1 (6 bases). The V gene lost 0 bases and the J gene lost 7 bases, with 15 bases spanning the gap. CDR1 is DFQATT and CDR2 is SNEGSKA in the germline V gene (reference sequence). The CDR3 spans 14 residues. CDR3 amino acids: CSARDNTWTVEAFF. CDR3 in DNA: TGCAGTGCTAGAGATAATACCTGGACAGTTGAAGCTTTCTTT.

The chain couples TRBV29-1 to TRBJ1-1; D is undetermined. CDR3 length: 13 residues. CDR1 and CDR2 (germline): SQVTM, ANQGSEA. Trimming left V 5 bases short and J 4 bases short, with 14 bases between. CDR3 bases: TGCAGCGTTCAAATAACTCGGAGCACTGAAGCTTTCTTT. The encoded protein is CSVQITRSTEAFF.

V and J are TRBV6-1 and TRBJ2-1; 10 bases align to TRBD1. J gave up 4 bases and V 7 bases, and 7 bases lay outside the gene matches. From germline, CDR1 is MNHNS and CDR2 SASEGT. This CDR3 has 15 amino acids. CDR3 nucleotide sequence: TGTGCCAGCAATCCGGGACAGGGGAATTACAATGAGCAGTTCTTC. Protein product: CASNPGQGNYNEQFF.

This clonotype was seen repeatedly, ten times or more. The CDR3 nucleotides read TGTGCCAGCACCTCCTGGGGGCTCTCAGGGGAAAATCTAAACTATGGCTACACCTTC. Amino acids: CASTSWGLSGENLNYGYTF. The genes are TRBV2 and TRBJ1-2, with D tentatively TRBD1 (6 bases). The germline gives CDR1 SNHLY, CDR2 FYNNEI. V gave up 7 bases and J gave up 2 bases, with 29 bases separating them. The CDR3 runs 19 residues.

This clonotype was found many times. The rearrangement joins TRBV20-1 to TRBJ2-3, with 7 bases matching TRBD2. The length of the CDR3 is 15 residues. J gave up 1 base and V 3 bases, and 7 bases lay outside the gene matches. Germline V gene sequence: CDR1 DFQATT, CDR2 SNEGSKA (reference sequence). CDR3 protein: CSASIPSGRTDTQYF. The CDR3 DNA sequence: TGCAGTGCTAGCATTCCTAGCGGTCGCACAGATACGCAGTATTTT.

This clonotype was observed many times. J is TRBJ2-3 and V is TRBV7-8; 7 nucleotides align to TRBD2. The ends lost 5 bases at V and 0 bases at J; junction bases unmatched: 5. Per the germline V gene, CDR1 is SGHVS and CDR2 is FQNEAQ. The CDR3 consists of 15 residues. The CDR3 DNA follows: TGTGCCAGCAGCCGTTATAGCGGGAGCACAGATACGCAGTATTTT. This encodes CASSRYSGSTDTQYF. The full variable domain, with the rest looked up from reference TRBV7-8 and TRBJ2-3, is GAGVSQSPRYKVAKRGQDVALRCDPISGHVSLFWYQQALGQGPEFLTYFQNEAQLDKSGLPSDRFFAERPEGSVSTLKIQRTQQEDSAVYLCASSRYSGSTDTQYFGPGTRLTVL.

This clonotype occurred a few times. The V gene is TRBV29-1, the J gene TRBJ1-1; D remains ambiguous. From germline, CDR1 is SQVTM and CDR2 ANQGSEA. The CDR3 totals 13 residues. V gave up 7 bases and J gave up 8 bases, with 20 bases separating them. The CDR3 coding sequence is TGCAGCGCCTTTGGAGGGTTCCAAACCGAAGCTTTCTTT. This encodes CSAFGGFQTEAFF.

The sample holds a few counts of this clonotype. The gene calls are TRBV28 and TRBJ2-7, with D perhaps matching TRBD2 (5 bases). Germline V lookup: CDR1 MDHEN, CDR2 SYDVKM. Trimming left V 9 bases short and J 0 bases short, with 12 bases between. This CDR3 is built from 13 residues. In nucleotides, the CDR3 is TGTGCCAGTGGCCCTGGACTCTCCTACGAGCAGTACTTC. This translates into CASGPGLSYEQYF.

This clonotype has a count of ten or more. The chain combines TRBV9 with TRBJ2-2, with TRBD1 as a possible D gene (6 bases). Trimming stripped 3 bases from V and 8 bases from J, with 8 bases between. Germline values: CDR1 SGDLS, CDR2 YYNGEE. The CDR3 sequence is 12 residues long. CDR3 DNA sequence: TGTGCCAGCAGCGCAGGGGTTGGGGAGCTGTTTTTT. It is translated as CASSAGVGELFF.

V and J are TRBV4-1 and TRBJ2-5, with 7 positions matching TRBD1. V was pared by 2 bases and J by 1 base, with 1 base of the junction left unmatched. Germline V lookup: CDR1 MGHRA, CDR2 YSYEKL. The CDR3 is 14 amino acids. The CDR3 DNA reads as TGCGCCAGCAGCCAATACAGGGGCCAAGAGACCCAGTACTTC. Translation: CASSQYRGQETQYF.

Notes on this clonotype: This could be a read error, since a much larger clone is one nucleotide away. The chain recombines TRBV6-5 with TRBJ1-1; D not certain. Per the germline V gene, CDR1 is MNHEY and CDR2 is SVGAGI. Trimming shortened V by 2 bases and J by 7 bases, and 14 bases separated the two germline ends. This CDR3 is 14 amino acids long. The CDR3 is CASSYEGRVIEAFF. The CDR3 bases are TGTGCCAGCAGTTACGAGGGTAGGGTGATTGAAGCTTTCTTT.